This T cell receptor beta chain was sequenced during a study of graft-versus-host responses after intestinal transplantation. Across the study: Recipients obtained multivisceral, liver-intestinal, or isolated intestinal transplants. Every recipient had anti-thymocyte globulin induction and 2 to 3 years of tacrolimus plus steroids.

Study conclusions and caveats: Individuals carrying graft-donor T cell macrochimerism showed high graft-versus-host to host-versus-graft clonal ratios in allografts. The recipient marrow held GvH clones, and some of them showed up first in ileum or blood.

With respect to this clone: The antigen remains unidentified.

The germline V gene has CDR1 SGDLS and CDR2 YYNGEE. The V end was cut by 3 bases, the J end by 1 base, with 10 bases between. The CDR3 is 14 amino acids. The method was immunoSEQ multiplex PCR; TCRdb's version includes in-frame clones alone and lacks a portion of them. The sample has 95,000 to 150,000 clones; approximately 96% are singletons. The sequence was collected from a human donor who received an intestinal transplant. This rearrangement joins TRBV9 to TRBJ1-1, with D uncertain. The sample here was unstimulated CD8+ T cells sorted from spleen or lymph node cells, taken before intestinal transplant. CDR3: CASSAVTANTEAFF. CDR3 in DNA: TGTGCCAGCAGCGCCGTGACGGCGAACACTGAAGCTTTCTTT.